This T cell receptor beta chain was profiled in a study of blood T cell repertoires in COVID-19. This clone has only a few counts. Assay used: immunoSEQ multiplex PCR; TCRdb lists only in-frame clones, some missing. The profile shows some 300,000 clones, roughly 91% of them singletons. This TCR was sampled from a woman aged 45-65 years who had been exposed to COVID-19. Sequenced sample: PBMCs or T cells enriched from blood (not recorded which).

The chain's CDR3 is CASRRDPTGQEAFF. In DNA, the CDR3 is TGTGCCAGCAGACGCGACCCGACAGGGCAGGAAGCTTTCTTT. The gene calls are TRBV5-6 and TRBJ1-1; 7 nucleotides match TRBD1. CDR3 length equals 14 residues. Trimming removed 5 bases from V and 8 bases from J; junction bases left unmatched: 12. Germline CDR1 is SGHDT and CDR2 is YYEEEE.